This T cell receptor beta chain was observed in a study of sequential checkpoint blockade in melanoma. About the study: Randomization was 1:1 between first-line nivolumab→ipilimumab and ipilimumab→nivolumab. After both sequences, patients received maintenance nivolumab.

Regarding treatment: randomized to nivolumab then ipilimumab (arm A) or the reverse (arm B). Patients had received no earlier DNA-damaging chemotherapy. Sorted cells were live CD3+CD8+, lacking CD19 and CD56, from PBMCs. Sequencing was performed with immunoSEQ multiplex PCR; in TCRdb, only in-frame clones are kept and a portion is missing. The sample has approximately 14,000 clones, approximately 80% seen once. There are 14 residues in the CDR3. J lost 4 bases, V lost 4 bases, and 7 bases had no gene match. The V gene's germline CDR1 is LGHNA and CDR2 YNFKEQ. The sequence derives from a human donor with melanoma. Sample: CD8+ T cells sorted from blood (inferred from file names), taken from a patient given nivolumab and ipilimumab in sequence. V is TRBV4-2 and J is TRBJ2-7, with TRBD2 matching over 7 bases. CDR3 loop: CASSPGLIGYEQYF. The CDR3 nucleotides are TGTGCCAGCAGCCCGGGACTAATAGGTTACGAGCAGTACTTC.